This T cell receptor beta chain was retrieved from a study of T-cell memory formation after mild COVID-19. Background on the study: Largely, the TCR clusters proved donor specific. General study points: Clones contracting across day 15 to 85 had a balanced CD4/CD8 profile; later expanding clones leaned CD4+. The finding that pre-infection memory included some responding clones suggested that cross-reactive memory joined.

This CDR3 comprises 18 residues. V was clipped by 10 bases and J by 0 bases, with 22 bases between them. MiXCR, run by TCRdb on the 5' RACE reads, gives a single entry per CDR3 protein. Of 95,000 to 120,000 distinct CDR3 sequences listed, 22% are singletons. To note about this clonotype: What it recognizes is unknown.

The sample comprised PBMCs or a T cell subset sorted from them (not recorded which). The TCR was taken from a man aged 18 to 30 who had mild COVID-19 (a few samples of this study predate the infection). Cell type and time point are not known. V gene TRBV12-3 or TRBV12-4 combines with J gene TRBJ2-6, with a tentative D call TRBD1 (6 bases). The CDR3 is CATQNFGTSSSGANVLTF. DNA for the CDR3: TGTGCCACACAAAATTTCGGGACATCGAGCTCTGGGGCCAACGTCCTGACTTTC.